The next 22 T cell receptor beta chains were all read from a single sample in a study of shared T cell receptors in the human thymus (dated by TCRdb to 2020 to 2023). Preparation of the library involved the immunoSEQ multiplex PCR assay. The immuneACCESS repertoire file appears here via TCRdb, limited to in-frame rearrangements. These files lack a portion of the clones; in checked studies, under half of the deficit traces to unresolved V genes, and the cause of the others is not known. Counted in this sample were under 700,000 clones; 75% to 80% of them appeared once. The ten largest clones take up roughly 0.013% of the sample. This sample also appeared in a second study, on human thymus T cells.

The source material was thymocytes. The receptor source for this set is a boy under three years old with a congenital heart defect. Donor details come from another sample of the same person, matched by shared clones.

This chain connects TRBV4-2 to TRBJ2-1; 8 bases align to TRBD2. The CDR3 contains 17 residues. Germline CDR1 reads LGHNA; CDR2 reads YNFKEQ. The J segment lost 7 bases and the V segment lost 1 base, leaving 12 bases of the junction unmatched. The CDR3 spells CASSQVWRAGVRNEQFF. The CDR3 nucleotides are TGTGCCAGCAGCCAAGTTTGGCGAGCGGGAGTTAGGAATGAGCAGTTCTTC.

The genes are TRBV27 and TRBJ2-1; weak D call: TRBD2 (5 bases). V shed 6 bases and J shed 7 bases, with 10 bases lying between them. The germline V gene has CDR1 MNHEY and CDR2 SMNVEV (reference sequence). This CDR3 contains 12 residues. The CDR3, as DNA: TGTGCCAGCAGGCCACTAGGGAATGAGCAGTTCTTC. It translates to CASRPLGNEQFF.

This chain links TRBV10-3 with TRBJ2-1; 9 positions match TRBD1. Germline CDR1 is ENHRY and CDR2 is SYGVKD. The CDR3 consists of 16 residues. After removal of 0 bases from V and 6 bases from J, the junction contained 6 bases not matched to a gene. The chain's CDR3 is CAISESSTGGVNEQFF. The DNA for the CDR3 is TGTGCCATCAGTGAGTCGTCGACAGGGGGTGTCAATGAGCAGTTCTTC.

The chain employs TRBV20-1 and TRBJ1-1, with D unclear. The CDR3 length is 10 residues. CDR1 is DFQATT and CDR2 is SNEGSKA in the germline V gene (reference sequence). This CDR3 is CSADGTEAFF. The CDR3 nucleotides are TGCAGCGCGGATGGCACTGAAGCTTTCTTT.

The count of this clone is one. This chain links TRBV6-1 with TRBJ2-3, with TRBD2 matching over 10 bases. From germline, CDR1 is MNHNS and CDR2 SASEGT. The CDR3 has 17 amino acids. The J segment lost 2 bases and the V segment lost 1 base, leaving 6 bases of the junction unmatched. CDR3 in DNA: TGTGCCAGCAGTGAAGAAGCGGGAGGGCCGGCCACAGATACGCAGTATTTT. This codes for CASSEEAGGPATDTQYF.

The chain recombines TRBV5-6 with TRBJ2-1, with TRBD2 matching over 13 bases. CDR1 is SGHDT and CDR2 is YYEEEE in the germline V gene. J gave up 7 bases and V 0 bases, and 4 bases lay outside the gene matches. This CDR3 is 16 amino acids long. The DNA of the CDR3 is TGTGCCAGCAGCTTGGCCTGGACTAGCGGGAGAAATGAGCAGTTCTTC. It yields the protein CASSLAWTSGRNEQFF.

A few counts support this clone. The V gene is TRBV6-6, the J gene TRBJ1-4; D is undetermined. The CDR3 is made up of 13 amino acids. V lost 2 bases to trimming and J lost 8 bases, with 9 bases between them. The germline V gene has CDR1 MNHNY and CDR2 SVGAGI (reference sequence). Here the CDR3 reads CASSYAAREKLFF. In DNA form, the CDR3 reads TGTGCCAGCAGTTACGCGGCCCGAGAAAAACTGTTTTTT.

CDR3 protein: CASSSGTGNTEAFF. The CDR3 region has the DNA TGTGCCAGCAGTTCCGGGACAGGGAACACTGAAGCTTTCTTT. This chain joins TRBV6-6 and TRBJ1-1, with 8 bases fitting TRBD1. Germline V lookup: CDR1 MNHNY, CDR2 SVGAGI (reference sequence). V was clipped by 4 bases and J by 1 base; unmatched bases: 2. This CDR3 has 14 residues.

This clone was seen only a few times. The chain recombines TRBV15 with TRBJ2-1; D not resolved. Looked up from germline, CDR1 is LNHNV and CDR2 is YYDKDF (reference sequence). V lost 0 bases to trimming and J lost 8 bases, with 14 bases between them. The CDR3 consists of 15 residues. CDR3 sequence: CATSREPLGSDEQFF. In DNA form, the CDR3 reads TGTGCCACCAGCAGAGAACCTCTAGGTTCTGATGAGCAGTTCTTC.

V and J are TRBV7-6 and TRBJ1-2, with unresolved D. The germline V gene has CDR1 SGHVS and CDR2 FNYEAQ. V lost 8 bases and J lost 4, with 11 bases in between. This CDR3 has 12 amino acids. The CDR3 DNA sequence: TGTGCCAGCGCCTTTTTCGGCTATGGCTACACCTTC. Translated: CASAFFGYGYTF.

The rearrangement uses TRBV10-1 and TRBJ2-2, with 9 bases that match TRBD1. Germline V gene sequence: CDR1 WNHNN, CDR2 SYGVQD (reference sequence). The CDR3 consists of 18 residues. The V segment lost 10 bases and the J segment 4 bases; nucleotides outside the gene matches: 19. The CDR3, as DNA: TGCGCCACCCCGGGACAGGGCCCTGGTTCGGTCTGCACCGGGGAGCTGTTTTTT. Translating it yields CATPGQGPGSVCTGELFF.

The rearrangement joins TRBV28 to TRBJ2-7; possible D gene TRBD1, 6 bases. V lost 5 bases, J lost 0 bases, and 11 bases lay in between. The CDR3 has 14 amino acids. Germline V gene data show CDR1 as MDHEN and CDR2 as SYDVKM. CDR3 DNA sequence: TGTGCCAGCAGTCAACCGGACAGCTCCTACGAGCAGTACTTC. This encodes CASSQPDSSYEQYF.

The gene calls are TRBV2 and TRBJ2-1; 9 nucleotides line up with TRBD2. Germline CDR1 SNHLY, CDR2 FYNNEI. This CDR3 has 16 amino acids. With V trimmed by 3 bases and J by 7 bases, 10 bases remained unmatched. The chain's CDR3 is CASSEGREGRWNEQFF. CDR3 nucleotides: TGTGCCAGCAGTGAGGGGCGGGAGGGAAGATGGAATGAGCAGTTCTTC.

The rearrangement uses TRBV5-1 and TRBJ2-7; TRBD2 matches at 14 bases. This CDR3 has 18 amino acids. CDR1 and CDR2 (germline): SGHRS, YFSETQ. V gave up 7 bases and J gave up 3 bases; unmatched junction bases: 15. DNA for the CDR3: TGCGCCAGCCGTTATGGGACTAGCGGGAGACTTAAGGGCTACGAGCAGTACTTC. Its protein is CASRYGTSGRLKGYEQYF.

The chain couples TRBV11-3 to TRBJ2-1; D is possibly TRBD1 (6 bases). Germline assignment: CDR1 SGHNT and CDR2 YENEEA. Trimming removed 5 bases at V and 0 bases at J, with 14 bases between. CDR3 length: 16 residues. The CDR3 is CASSEGVLGSYNEQFF. The CDR3 bases are TGTGCCAGCAGCGAGGGGGTTTTGGGCTCCTACAATGAGCAGTTCTTC. Together with reference TRBV11-3 and TRBJ2-1, the CDR3 gives the full variable domain: EAGVVQSPRYKIIEKKQPVAFWCNPISGHNTLYWYLQNLGQGPELLIRYENEEAVDDSQLPKDRFSAERLKGVDSTLKIQPAELGDSAVYLCASSEGVLGSYNEQFFGPGTRLTVL.

This clone was seen a few times. The genes are TRBV9 and TRBJ2-1; TRBD2 matches at 12 bases. From germline, CDR1 is SGDLS and CDR2 YYNGEE. The CDR3 totals 17 residues. With 2 bases clipped from V and 3 bases from J, the junction kept 6 bases outside the gene matches. The CDR3 DNA reads TGTGCCAGCAGCGTCCCAGGACTAGCGGGGAACTACAATGAGCAGTTCTTC. Amino acids: CASSVPGLAGNYNEQFF.

The V gene is TRBV28, the J gene TRBJ1-5; 9 bases are shared with TRBD1. The J segment lost 3 bases and the V segment lost 5 bases, leaving 5 bases of the junction unmatched. Germline V gives CDR1 MDHEN, CDR2 SYDVKM. The CDR3 contains 15 residues. This chain's CDR3 is CASSHDRGNNQPQHF. In DNA, the CDR3 is TGTGCCAGCAGTCACGACAGGGGGAACAATCAGCCCCAGCATTTT.

The rearrangement links TRBV6-5 to TRBJ1-2; D gene ambiguous. The CDR3 is 14 residues long. V gave up 6 bases and J gave up 2 bases, with 13 bases separating them. Germline assignment: CDR1 MNHEY and CDR2 SVGAGI. CDR3 amino acids: CASRVVTGNYGYTF. CDR3 DNA sequence: TGTGCCAGCAGGGTTGTGACTGGAAACTATGGCTACACCTTC.

J is TRBJ2-4 and V is TRBV9; D is possibly TRBD1 (5 bases). V dropped 4 bases and J dropped 6 bases, with 17 bases sitting between them. Germline values: CDR1 SGDLS, CDR2 YYNGEE. The CDR3 has 15 amino acids. The CDR3 region has the DNA TGTGCCAGCAGCCCCCAGCGAGCCCAGGGAAACATTCAGTACTTC. The encoded protein is CASSPQRAQGNIQYF.

This chain connects TRBV28 to TRBJ1-1; 7 bases map to TRBD1. Germline trimming cut 5 bases from V and 0 bases from J; bases unmatched to any gene: 6. The CDR3 loop spans 15 amino acids. Germline values: CDR1 MDHEN, CDR2 SYDVKM. CDR3 nucleotides: TGTGCCAGCAGTCCGAAACAGGGGTTGAACACTGAAGCTTTCTTT. It codes for CASSPKQGLNTEAFF.

V and J are TRBV12-2 and TRBJ2-7; the table names TRBD2, a call not compared with the DNA. TRBV12-2 is deemed a pseudogene. CDR3 length equals 15 residues. The CDR3: CASRVFGTVPYEQYF. The CDR3 DNA reads as TGTGCAAGTCGCGTCTTCGGGACTGTTCCCTACGAGCAGTACTTC.

Comments on this clone: The same CDR3 is also encoded by other DNA sequences in this sample. CDR3 nucleotide sequence: TGTGCCACCAGCAGAGGACAGGGGACCTACGAGCAGTACTTC. This encodes CATSRGQGTYEQYF. V usage is TRBV15 and J usage is TRBJ2-7, with 8 nucleotides matching TRBD1. CDR1 and CDR2 (germline): LNHNV, YYDKDF (reference sequence). Trimming at V came to 1 base and at J to 2 bases, leaving 1 base not matched to a gene. This CDR3 is 14 amino acids long.